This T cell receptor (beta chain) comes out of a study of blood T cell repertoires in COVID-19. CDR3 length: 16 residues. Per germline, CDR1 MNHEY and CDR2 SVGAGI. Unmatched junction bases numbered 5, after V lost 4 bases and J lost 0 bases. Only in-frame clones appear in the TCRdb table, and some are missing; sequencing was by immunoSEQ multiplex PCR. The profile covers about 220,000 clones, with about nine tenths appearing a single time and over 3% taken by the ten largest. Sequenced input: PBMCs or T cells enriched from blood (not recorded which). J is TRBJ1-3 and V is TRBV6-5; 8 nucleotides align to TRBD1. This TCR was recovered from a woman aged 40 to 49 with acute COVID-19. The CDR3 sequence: CASSLHRGSSGNTIYF. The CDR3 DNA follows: TGTGCCAGCAGTTTACACAGGGGGAGCTCTGGAAACACCATATATTTT.